These 21 T cell receptor beta chains share one sample of origin, sequenced in a study of cytomegalovirus exposure and HLA in healthy donors. Generated by immunoSEQ multiplex PCR, the TCRdb table keeps only in-frame clones and is missing some. The sample gives 200,000 to 250,000 clones, around 78% of which show up once; 4.5% to 7% is in the top ten. The sample consisted of PBMCs. These receptors all come from a woman aged 18-29 years in good health and CMV-seronegative.

This rearrangement joins TRBV7-2 to TRBJ1-1, with D tentatively TRBD1 (5 bases). Trimming pared 4 bases from V and 0 bases from J, leaving 18 bases between. The V gene's germline CDR1 is SGHTA and CDR2 FQGNSA. The length of the CDR3 is 17 residues. The CDR3 DNA is TGTGCCAGCAGCTCACCCTGGGGAAGGGGAATGAACACTGAAGCTTTCTTT. As protein: CASSSPWGRGMNTEAFF.

V and J are TRBV28 and TRBJ2-1; 12 bases are shared with TRBD2. Germline values: CDR1 MDHEN, CDR2 SYDVKM. Trimming removed 4 bases from V and 6 bases from J; junction bases left unmatched: 4. The CDR3 extends over 15 amino acids. CDR3 region: CASSSSLAGGNEQFF. CDR3 bases: TGTGCCAGCAGTTCCTCACTAGCGGGAGGCAATGAGCAGTTCTTC.

This sequence joins TRBV10-3 and TRBJ2-7; 9 bases match TRBD2. Unmatched junction bases numbered 4, after V lost 5 bases and J lost 2 bases. The CDR3 has 14 residues. CDR1 and CDR2 from the germline V gene are ENHRY and SYGVKD. The chain's CDR3 is CAISQLAGAYEQYF. CDR3 bases: TGTGCCATCAGTCAATTAGCGGGGGCCTACGAGCAGTACTTC.

The chain recombines TRBV6-1 with TRBJ1-2; D gene unclear. This CDR3 comprises 13 residues. Germline lookup yields CDR1 MNHNS and CDR2 SASEGT. Trimming cost V 3 bases and J 8 bases, with 13 bases left between them. CDR3 in amino acids: CASSDGRRVGYTF. In DNA, the CDR3 is TGTGCCAGCAGTGATGGGCGGAGAGTGGGCTACACCTTC.

For the CDR3, the DNA is TGTGCCAGTAGTTGGGGGAATACGCAGTATTTT. This gives the protein CASSWGNTQYF. The chain couples TRBV19 to TRBJ2-3; D possibly uses TRBD1 or TRBD2 (5 bases each). Trimming took 5 bases from V and 7 from J, leaving 7 bases between them. The length of the CDR3 is 11 residues. CDR1 is LNHDA and CDR2 is SQIVND in the germline V gene (reference sequence).

CDR3 loop: CASSEYGTGADGYTF. CDR3 bases: TGTGCCAGCAGTGAATATGGGACAGGGGCAGATGGCTACACCTTC. The V call is TRBV25-1, the J call TRBJ1-2, with 10 bases lining up with TRBD1. Looked up from germline, CDR1 is MGHDK and CDR2 is SYGVNS. The CDR3 is 15 residues long. The junction had 4 bases not matched to a gene; V was cut back by 0 bases and J by 6 bases.

This rearrangement joins TRBV27 to TRBJ1-3; D is possibly TRBD1 (5 bases). The V gene lost 4 bases and the J gene lost 0 bases, with 10 bases spanning the gap. CDR1 is MNHEY and CDR2 is SMNVEV in the germline V gene (reference sequence). CDR3 length: 15 residues. The CDR3 DNA reads as TGTGCCAGCAGTTCCCGGGGGGTCTCTGGAAACACCATATATTTT. Translating gives CASSSRGVSGNTIYF.

V gene TRBV6-5 combines with J gene TRBJ1-1; 10 bases match TRBD1. Germline V lookup: CDR1 MNHEY, CDR2 SVGAGI. V shed 6 bases and J 4 bases; nucleotides not matched to a gene: 5. This CDR3 contains 14 residues. Written as DNA, the CDR3 is TGTGCCAGCAGCTTCCGGACAGGGGGCACTGAAGCTTTCTTT. This encodes CASSFRTGGTEAFF.

The CDR3 coding sequence is TGCAGCGTTGAGGAAGGGAGACGGTCCTACTTC. Amino acid sequence: CSVEEGRRSYF. This sequence joins TRBV29-1 and TRBJ2-4; tentatively, D is TRBD2 (5 bases). Between the trimmed V and J ends, which lost 3 bases and 16 bases, there was a span of 16 bases. Germline CDR1 is SQVTM and CDR2 is ANQGSEA. The CDR3 sequence is 11 residues long.

The chain links TRBV7-8 to TRBJ2-7; 9 bases fit TRBD2. This CDR3 contains 18 residues. In germline, CDR1 is SGHVS, CDR2 FQNEAQ. With V trimmed by 1 base and J by 6 bases, 16 bases remained unmatched. The CDR3 loop is CASSLGRGGGRAPPEQYF. CDR3 bases: TGTGCCAGCAGCTTAGGCCGGGGTGGCGGGAGGGCCCCTCCCGAGCAGTACTTC.

Notes on this clone: The same CDR3 can be traced to other DNA sequences in this sample. The V and J genes are TRBV18 and TRBJ2-1; D call uncertain. CDR1 and CDR2 (germline): KGHSH, LQKENI. The V gene lost 3 bases and the J gene lost 4 bases, with 4 bases spanning the gap. The CDR3 extends over 12 amino acids. The CDR3 is CASSPGYNEQFF. The CDR3 nucleotides are TGTGCCAGCTCACCCGGTTACAATGAGCAGTTCTTC.

The chain employs TRBV6-1 and TRBJ1-5; D gene unclear. V lost 8 bases, J lost 0 bases, and 14 bases lay in between. Per the germline V gene, CDR1 is MNHNS and CDR2 is SASEGT. This CDR3 spans 15 amino acids. CDR3 DNA: TGTGCCAGCGCGAAGGGAGGCAATAGCAATCAGCCCCAGCATTTT. Translation: CASAKGGNSNQPQHF.

The rearrangement joins TRBV28 to TRBJ2-6; 9 nucleotides match TRBD1. V shed 6 bases, J shed 2 bases, and the junction held 20 bases outside the gene matches. This CDR3 has 21 residues. Germline V CDR1 and CDR2: MDHEN, SYDVKM. The CDR3 here is CASRSLPGQGSGAAGANVLTF. The CDR3 nucleotides read TGTGCCAGCAGGTCACTTCCGGGACAGGGATCAGGGGCGGCTGGGGCCAACGTCCTGACTTTC.

In its sample, this clone was seen a few times. The chain carries TRBV5-1 and TRBJ2-3; 9 bases agree with TRBD2. Trimming took 2 bases from V and 11 from J; bases not matched to a gene: 3. Looked up from germline, CDR1 is SGHRS and CDR2 is YFSETQ. The CDR3 is 12 amino acids. The CDR3 spells CASSFGREGQYF. DNA of the CDR3: TGCGCCAGCAGCTTCGGGCGGGAGGGGCAGTATTTT.

The J gene is TRBJ2-3, the V gene TRBV27; D is possibly TRBD1 (7 bases). CDR3 length: 14 amino acids. CDR1 and CDR2 (germline): MNHEY, SMNVEV (reference sequence). V was trimmed by 3 bases and J by 3 bases, leaving 10 bases between them. CDR3 nucleotides: TGTGCCAGCAGTTTGGAGGGGGCGACAGATACGCAGTATTTT. Its translation is CASSLEGATDTQYF.

The chain links TRBV19 to TRBJ2-7; D remains ambiguous. Germline V gene lookup returns CDR1 LNHDA and CDR2 SQIVND (reference sequence). The CDR3 consists of 13 residues. V dropped 6 bases and J dropped 0 bases, with 9 bases sitting between them. The DNA for the CDR3 is TGTGCCAGTAGGCTCAGGAGCTCCTACGAGCAGTACTTC. Protein sequence: CASRLRSSYEQYF.

This chain connects TRBV7-9 to TRBJ2-1; TRBD2 is a possible D gene (6 bases). Trimming cost V 6 bases and J 9 bases, with 18 bases left between them. Germline values: CDR1 SEHNR, CDR2 FQNEAQ (reference sequence). The CDR3 consists of 14 residues. Here the CDR3 DNA reads TGTGCCAGCAGGAGCGGGCGTGAAGACGGTGAGCAGTTCTTC. Amino acid sequence: CASRSGREDGEQFF. The full variable domain, in which reference TRBV7-9 and TRBJ2-1 provide the parts outside the CDR3, is DTGVSQNPRHKITKRGQNVTFRCDPISEHNRLYWYRQTLGQGPEFLTYFQNEAQLEKSRLLSDRFSAERPKGSFSTLEIQRTEQGDSAMYLCASRSGREDGEQFFGPGTRLTVL.

The J gene is TRBJ2-5, the V gene TRBV27; D unclear. CDR1 and CDR2 (germline): MNHEY, SMNVEV (reference sequence). The CDR3 runs 13 residues. The V gene lost 3 bases and the J gene lost 4 bases, with 9 bases spanning the gap. The DNA of the CDR3 is TGTGCCAGCAGTTTTCGCCTCAGAGAGACCCAGTACTTC. It is translated as CASSFRLRETQYF.

The genes are TRBV28 and TRBJ2-2; the D is unclear. CDR1 and CDR2 (germline): MDHEN, SYDVKM. V was cut by 5 bases and J by 0 bases, with 10 bases left in between. This CDR3 region has 15 residues. This CDR3 is CASSTSAANTGELFF. In DNA form, the CDR3 reads TGTGCCAGCAGTACATCCGCCGCGAACACCGGGGAGCTGTTTTTT. Filled out from reference TRBV28 and TRBJ2-2, the complete variable domain reads DVKVTQSSRYLVKRTGEKVFLECVQDMDHENMFWYRQDPGLGLRLIYFSYDVKMKEKGDIPEGYSVSREKKERFSLILESASTNQTSMYLCASSTSAANTGELFFGEGSRLTVL.

The chain couples TRBV28 to TRBJ1-2; 11 bases are shared with TRBD1. This CDR3 comprises 15 residues. The trim removed 3 bases at V and 4 bases at J, leaving 4 bases unmatched. Per germline, CDR1 MDHEN and CDR2 SYDVKM. The CDR3 coding sequence is TGTGCCAGCAGTTTTTTAGGGACAGGGGGCTATGGCTACACCTTC. Protein product: CASSFLGTGGYGYTF.

The chain uses TRBV9 and TRBJ2-3; perhaps TRBD1 as D (6 bases). Germline V gene sequence: CDR1 SGDLS, CDR2 YYNGEE. The CDR3 has 14 amino acids. Trimming stripped 4 bases from V and 7 bases from J, with 16 bases between. The CDR3 coding sequence is TGTGCCAGCAGCACAGCAACAGGGTTAAATACGCAGTATTTT. Amino acid sequence: CASSTATGLNTQYF.